Listed here are 8 T cell receptor beta chains from one sample, sequenced in a study of glioma-infiltrating T cells. Amplification of TCR alpha and beta CDR3 regions from RNA used iRepertoire nested multiplex PCR. One entry per CDR3 protein, called by TCRdb with MiXCR from the multiplex PCR reads. The table records about 380,000 distinct CDR3 sequences, roughly 41% of them present only once. What was sequenced was glioma tissue, nonneoplastic brain tissue, or PBMCs (not recorded which). The receptors stem from a human donor with low-grade glioma or glioblastoma, undergoing nonglioma brain surgery, or in good health (not recorded which).

On this clonotype itself: A much larger clone sits a single nucleotide away, making a read error possible. The CDR3 bases are TGTGCCAGCAGTCGGAGGAGCAGGCACACTGAAGCTTTCTTT. It is translated as CASSRRSRHTEAFF. The rearrangement joins TRBV27 to TRBJ1-1; D call uncertain. The CDR3 extends over 14 amino acids. Looked up from germline, CDR1 is MNHEY and CDR2 is SMNVEV (reference sequence). Trimming removed 5 bases at V and 3 bases at J, with 13 bases between.

This clonotype has ten or more counts. V and J are TRBV20-1 and TRBJ2-1, with no clear D. Trimming cost V 6 bases and J 4 bases, with 10 bases left between them. CDR1 DFQATT and CDR2 SNEGSKA come from the germline V gene (reference sequence). CDR3 length: 12 residues. In DNA form, the CDR3 reads TGCAGTGCCGTGTCTGGATACAATGAGCAGTTCTTC. It codes for CSAVSGYNEQFF.

Details on this clonotype: One junction end does not reproduce the germline sequence, and a read error may be involved. The chain employs TRBV28 and TRBJ1-5; a weak D match, TRBD1 (5 bases). Looked up from germline, CDR1 is MDHEN and CDR2 is SYDVKM. The CDR3 sequence is 16 residues long. In nucleotides, the CDR3 is TGCGCCAGCAGCCAAGGGGTTCAGGGTTTCAATCAGCCCCAGCATTTT. It yields the protein CASSQGVQGFNQPQHF.

This clonotype has a handful of counts. The genes are TRBV20-1 and TRBJ2-7; maybe TRBD2 (7 bases). The CDR3 spans 15 residues. V was trimmed by 4 bases and J by 1 base, leaving 17 bases between them. The germline gives CDR1 DFQATT, CDR2 SNEGSKA (reference sequence). CDR3 nucleotides: TGCAGTGCTACCCTGGGGGCTAGCGGTTCCTACGAGCAGTACTTC. This translates into CSATLGASGSYEQYF.

On this clonotype: A much larger clone differs from this one at a single base, so this may be a read error. V and J are TRBV20-1 and TRBJ1-1, with unresolved D. The CDR3 has 11 residues. The germline V and J ends were trimmed by 1 base and 3 bases, with 3 bases remaining between them. Germline CDR1 DFQATT, CDR2 SNEGSKA (reference sequence). CDR3 region: CSARGDTEAFF. CDR3 in DNA: TGCAGTGCTAGAGGGGACACTGAAGCTTTCTTT.

This chain connects TRBV6-2 or TRBV6-3 to TRBJ2-7; 9 bases agree with TRBD2. CDR3 size: 15 residues. Germline-derived CDR1 and CDR2 are MNHEY and SVGEGT. V was clipped by 7 bases and J by 0 bases; unmatched bases: 7. As DNA, the CDR3 is TGTGCCAGCACCGTTAGCGGGAGCAGCTCCTACGAGCAGTACTTC. Encoded protein: CASTVSGSSSYEQYF.

Comments on this clonotype: A much larger clonotype is one base distant, so this may be a read error. This chain connects TRBV20-1 to TRBJ1-5, with D tentatively TRBD1 (5 bases). Germline assignment: CDR1 DFQATT and CDR2 SNEGSKA (reference sequence). CDR3 length equals 14 residues. DNA for the CDR3: TGCAGTGCTAGTAGAGGGGTTAGCAGTCAGCCCCAGCATTTT. It is translated as CSASRGVSSQPQHF.

The rearrangement joins TRBV15 to TRBJ1-5, with a tentative D call TRBD1 (5 bases). The V end was cut by 2 bases, the J end by 1 base, with 9 bases between. Germline CDR1 LNHNV, CDR2 YYDKDF (reference sequence). CDR3 length: 15 amino acids. This chain's CDR3 is CATSRWDPSNQPQHF. In DNA form, the CDR3 reads TGTGCCACCAGCAGATGGGACCCGAGCAATCAGCCCCAGCATTTT.